This TCR beta chain was recovered during a study of CD8 T cells in ankylosing spondylitis (dated by TCRdb to the late 2010s). About the investigation overall: The study set out to find disease-linked TCR variants by profiling T cell receptor beta repertoires in ankylosing spondylitis patients and healthy donors. In total, the full study cohort was made up of roughly 100 healthy donors and approximately 27 ankylosing spondylitis patients. Peripheral blood was sampled, and synovial fluid was also collected from ankylosing spondylitis patients. Summary of the overall study and its limitations: Blood from ankylosing spondylitis patients appeared to be characterized by a TCR beta motif composed of several highly homologous amino acid variants. In peripheral blood, the disease-linked clones were found at relatively low frequencies and had a CD8+ phenotype. The disease-linked clones were reported to be significantly enriched in matched synovial fluid samples from ankylosing spondylitis patients. Some TCR beta motif variants had previously been reported in synovial fluid and blood of reactive arthritis patients, which suggested common disease-initiation mechanisms.

The CDR3 sequence holds 15 residues, the cysteine and phenylalanine included. The DNA shown is the 45-base CDR3, in frame from base 1. Taken from the germline V gene, the CDR1 and CDR2 loops are SGHDT and YYEEEE. At the junction V is shortened by 7 bases and J by 2 bases; bases outside the gene matches: 6. The sequencing machine was an Illumina HiSeq 2500. TCR beta libraries were prepared by quantitative 5'-RACE with molecular barcodes. The study's own analysis went as follows. Disease-linked TCR variants were identified with a new computational method built on a probabilistic model of VDJ rearrangement. TCRdb ran its own pipeline on the public reads, namely fastp trimming at Q25 and MiXCR clone calling, and kept in-frame beta chains. Entries that share a CDR3 protein sequence are merged under the most common genes and DNA. The V and J calls were determined by TCRdb, not by the authors. The sample table shows 500,000 or so distinct CDR3 sequences, and about 5.7% are seen once. Roughly 3.2% of the sample is taken by the ten largest.

In this sample, this clonotype turned up many times. This clone's antigen is unknown. No per-base quality is available; no much larger clone lies one base away. The rearrangement joined TRBV5-6 to TRBJ1-1; 12 bases in the junction line up with TRBD1. This receptor was taken from a male donor with ankylosing spondylitis. The sequenced sample was blood, either unsorted or a sorted T cell fraction (not recorded which). The CDR3 region reads CASGTGGFKNTEAFF. The sequenced DNA is TGTGCCAGCGGGACAGGGGGCTTTAAAAACACTGAAGCTTTCTTT.